Below, 6 T cell receptor beta chains from the same sample are listed, as sequenced in a study of cytomegalovirus exposure and HLA in healthy donors. Both 60 Vbeta primers and 13 Jbeta primers went into the PCR. Measured with immunoSEQ multiplex PCR; TCRdb has only the in-frame clones, and not every one. The sample consists of about 120,000 clones, 60% to 85% of them appearing once. Sequenced input: PBMCs. The receptors derive from a female donor in good health and CMV-seronegative.

The chain is built from TRBV30 and TRBJ1-6, with TRBD1 matching 8 bases. V shed 0 bases and J 10 bases; nucleotides not matched to a gene: 5. Germline V lookup: CDR1 GTSNPN, CDR2 SVGIG (reference sequence). CDR3 length equals 14 residues. CDR3 DNA sequence: TGTGCCTGGAGTGTTGACAGGGGAGGGTCACCCCTCCACTTT. Translating gives CAWSVDRGGSPLHF.

This clone came up many times. J is TRBJ2-2 and V is TRBV27; D may be TRBD2 (6 bases). Germline V lookup: CDR1 MNHEY, CDR2 SMNVEV (reference sequence). The CDR3 is 16 residues long. The V end lost 5 bases, the J end lost 5 bases, and 18 bases lay between the germline ends. The CDR3 here is CASSPSGLRGTGELFF. DNA for the CDR3: TGTGCCAGCAGTCCCTCGGGACTTCGAGGGACCGGGGAGCTGTTTTTT.

The gene calls are TRBV18 and TRBJ2-1, with 7 nucleotides matching TRBD1. There are 15 residues in the CDR3. In germline, CDR1 is KGHSH, CDR2 LQKENI. With 3 bases clipped from V and 5 bases from J, the junction kept 7 bases outside the gene matches. The CDR3 sequence is CASSPEADRNNEQFF. DNA for the CDR3: TGTGCCAGCTCACCCGAGGCGGACAGGAACAATGAGCAGTTCTTC.

The CDR3 protein is CAITDRAGETQYF. The CDR3 bases are TGTGCCATCACGGACAGGGCGGGCGAGACCCAGTACTTC. This sequence joins TRBV7-9 and TRBJ2-5; 8 positions agree with TRBD1. The CDR3 sequence is 13 residues long. CDR1 is SEHNR, CDR2 FQNEAQ, per germline (reference sequence). V lost 10 bases to trimming and J lost 5 bases; unmatched junction nucleotides: 9. Combining the CDR3 with reference TRBV7-9 and TRBJ2-5 gives the whole variable domain DTGVSQNPRHKITKRGQNVTFRCDPISEHNRLYWYRQTLGQGPEFLTYFQNEAQLEKSRLLSDRFSAERPKGSFSTLEIQRTEQGDSAMYLCAITDRAGETQYFGPGTRLLVL.

This clone came up once. DNA of the CDR3: TGTGCCAGCAGTTTAGGCCGAAGCAATCAGCCCCAGCATTTT. Residues: CASSLGRSNQPQHF. The chain recombines TRBV27 with TRBJ1-5; D remains ambiguous. Deletions cut 2 bases from V and 1 base from J, with 6 bases between. This CDR3 has 14 residues. The V gene's germline CDR1 is MNHEY and CDR2 SMNVEV (reference sequence).

In DNA form, the CDR3 reads TGTGCCTGGACGGGGGGCGGGGGGGATGGCTACACCTTC. Translating it yields CAWTGGGGDGYTF. This rearrangement joins TRBV30 to TRBJ1-2; weak D call: TRBD1 (6 bases). Germline CDR1 GTSNPN, CDR2 SVGIG (reference sequence). Deletions cut 4 bases from V and 6 bases from J, with 15 bases between. CDR3 size: 13 residues.